A single sample is the source of the 18 T cell receptor beta chains below, sequenced in a study of CD8 T cells in Susac syndrome. It was with random hexamers that roughly 0.5 to 1 ug RNA was reverse transcribed. TCRdb analysed the immunoSEQ multiplex PCR reads with MiXCR anew, one entry per CDR3 protein. The top ten hold roughly 0.29% of the sample, which has approximately 120,000 distinct CDR3 sequences, over 85% seen once. The sequenced sample consisted of CD8+ T cells from PBMCs. The receptors derive from a human donor with multiple sclerosis.

The chain employs TRBV6-6 and TRBJ2-3; 8 bases are shared with TRBD2. The CDR3 runs 15 residues. With V trimmed by 0 bases and J by 6 bases, 5 bases remained unmatched. CDR1 MNHNY and CDR2 SVGAGI come from the germline V gene (reference sequence). This chain's CDR3 is CASSYSTGGRDTQYF. CDR3 nucleotides: TGTGCCAGCAGTTACTCCACGGGGGGGCGCGATACGCAGTATTTT.

The chain couples TRBV7-9 to TRBJ2-5, with 9 bases lining up with TRBD1. The germline gives CDR1 SEHNR, CDR2 FQNEAQ (reference sequence). V gave up 4 bases and J gave up 7 bases; unmatched junction bases: 10. The CDR3 contains 15 residues. The CDR3 region has the DNA TGTGCCAGCAGCTCCCCTGGACAGGGGTCGGGGACCCAGTACTTC. Its translation: CASSSPGQGSGTQYF.

The chain has TRBV15 and TRBJ1-5; 8 bases agree with TRBD1. With 9 bases clipped from V and 4 bases from J, the junction kept 8 bases outside the gene matches. The germline V gene encodes CDR1 LNHNV and CDR2 YYDKDF (reference sequence). The CDR3 spans 14 residues. CDR3 loop: CATKKGQGNQPQHF. CDR3 DNA: TGTGCCACGAAAAAAGGACAGGGTAATCAGCCCCAGCATTTT.

This clonotype was seen a single time. The V gene is TRBV29-1, the J gene TRBJ1-2; 9 bases map to TRBD1. Looked up from germline, CDR1 is SQVTM and CDR2 is ANQGSEA. V trimming: 1 base; J trimming: 8 bases; junction bases outside the gene matches: 11. This CDR3 has 15 amino acids. The CDR3 protein is CSVEGGGTGSRGYTF. Here the CDR3 DNA reads TGCAGCGTTGAAGGGGGGGGGACAGGGAGCCGAGGCTACACCTTC.

The chain uses TRBV29-1 and TRBJ2-7; 11 bases map to TRBD1. The CDR3 extends over 15 amino acids. Germline V gene data show CDR1 as SQVTM and CDR2 as ANQGSEA. The V and J ends lost 4 bases and 4 bases, in that order; junction bases with no gene match: 9. CDR3 sequence (DNA): TGCAGCGTTGCCGGAGGGGACAGGGGGGGTTACGAGCAGTACTTC. Translated: CSVAGGDRGGYEQYF.

The rearrangement uses TRBV11-2 and TRBJ2-3, with D perhaps matching TRBD1 (6 bases). The CDR3 spans 17 residues. V dropped 5 bases and J dropped 1 base, with 19 bases sitting between them. The V gene's germline CDR1 is SGHAT and CDR2 FQNNGV. The CDR3 reads CASSQTQGFLRTDTQYF. CDR3 in DNA: TGTGCCAGCAGCCAGACACAGGGTTTTTTACGCACAGATACGCAGTATTTT.

This chain links TRBV13 with TRBJ2-5, with TRBD1 matching 9 bases. CDR1 and CDR2 (germline): PRHDT, FYEKMQ (reference sequence). The CDR3 has 14 residues. With V trimmed by 5 bases and J by 4 bases, 5 bases remained unmatched. CDR3 bases: TGTGCCAGCAGCCCCGGACAGGGGACAGAGACCCAGTACTTC. Translating it yields CASSPGQGTETQYF.

The rearrangement uses TRBV3-1 and TRBJ2-1; 11 bases map to TRBD2. This CDR3 has 17 amino acids. J lost 7 bases, V lost 3 bases, and 11 bases had no gene match. Germline assignment: CDR1 LGHDT and CDR2 YNNKEL (reference sequence). The CDR3 here is CASSHRVAGGMSNEQFF. The CDR3 DNA sequence: TGTGCCAGCAGCCATAGGGTAGCGGGAGGGATGTCGAATGAGCAGTTCTTC.

The chain carries TRBV6-2 or TRBV6-3 and TRBJ2-7; TRBD2 might be the D (5 bases). Germline CDR1 reads MNHEY; CDR2 reads SVGEGT. This CDR3 contains 13 residues. The ends were cut back, 5 bases at V and 1 base at J, with 9 bases in the middle. The CDR3 sequence: CASSLAWSYEQYV. Written as DNA, the CDR3 is TGTGCCAGCAGTCTAGCTTGGTCCTACGAGCAGTACGTC.

This clonotype was seen a handful of times. The chain recombines TRBV9 with TRBJ2-7; TRBD2 might be the D (5 bases). Trimming stripped 0 bases from V and 3 bases from J, with 10 bases between. The CDR3 consists of 14 residues. Germline CDR1 is SGDLS and CDR2 is YYNGEE. This CDR3 reads CASSVGLACYEQYF. The DNA for the CDR3 is TGTGCCAGCAGCGTAGGTCTAGCATGCTACGAGCAGTACTTC.

V usage is TRBV10-3 and J usage is TRBJ2-4; 7 bases agree with TRBD1. J gave up 11 bases and V 6 bases, and 13 bases lay outside the gene matches. This CDR3 region has 14 residues. The germline gives CDR1 ENHRY, CDR2 SYGVKD. The CDR3 DNA sequence: TGTGCCATCAGCCAATCCCGGGACAGATTCTTTCAGTACTTC. It encodes CAISQSRDRFFQYF.

The genes are TRBV6-2 or TRBV6-3 and TRBJ2-1; D uncertain. Germline CDR1 MNHEY, CDR2 SVGEGT. Trimming removed 2 bases at V and 8 bases at J, with 25 bases between. The CDR3 spans 18 residues. Here the CDR3 reads CASSYTLDGSAVWYEQFF. In DNA form, the CDR3 reads TGTGCCAGCAGTTACACCCTTGATGGCAGCGCAGTTTGGTATGAGCAGTTCTTC.

This sequence joins TRBV6-5 and TRBJ1-1; D is perhaps TRBD1 (6 bases). Trimming took 2 bases from V and 3 from J, leaving 7 bases between them. This CDR3 contains 13 residues. Germline values: CDR1 MNHEY, CDR2 SVGAGI. In DNA form, the CDR3 reads TGTGCCAGCAGTTACAGGGGGGACACTGAAGCTTTCTTT. This sequence encodes CASSYRGDTEAFF.

The J gene is TRBJ2-1, the V gene TRBV7-9; weak D call: TRBD2 (5 bases). Germline lookup yields CDR1 SEHNR and CDR2 FQNEAQ (reference sequence). Trimming stripped 5 bases from V and 9 bases from J, with 11 bases between. CDR3 size: 12 residues. CDR3 nucleotide sequence: TGTGCCAGCAGCCCGGGGAGCGCTGAGCAGTTCTTC. It yields the protein CASSPGSAEQFF.

The chain couples TRBV27 to TRBJ1-4, with 9 bases identical to TRBD1. The germline gives CDR1 MNHEY, CDR2 SMNVEV (reference sequence). The CDR3 totals 16 residues. The trim removed 3 bases at V and 0 bases at J, leaving 2 bases unmatched. DNA of the CDR3: TGTGCCAGCAGTTTGGACAGGGGATCAACTAATGAAAAACTGTTTTTT. This translates into CASSLDRGSTNEKLFF.

The gene calls are TRBV24-1 and TRBJ1-3; weak D call: TRBD1 (5 bases). V was clipped by 1 base and J by 2 bases, with 11 bases between them. CDR3 length equals 16 residues. The V gene's germline CDR1 is KGHDR and CDR2 SFDVKD. The CDR3 DNA follows: TGTGCCACCAGTGATTTCGGGACGGCGACTGGAAACACCATATATTTT. It yields the protein CATSDFGTATGNTIYF.

The J gene is TRBJ2-2, the V gene TRBV7-6; TRBD1 is a possible D gene (5 bases). The CDR3 loop spans 13 amino acids. Germline CDR1 reads SGHVS; CDR2 reads FNYEAQ. The ends were cut back, 8 bases at V and 4 bases at J, with 11 bases in the middle. CDR3 nucleotide sequence: TGTGCCAGCCCAGGGAATCTCACCGGGGAGCTGTTTTTT. The encoded protein is CASPGNLTGELFF.

The genes are TRBV7-2 and TRBJ2-1; D remains unclear. Trimming left V 1 base short and J 10 bases short, with 8 bases between. The CDR3 runs to 12 residues. Germline V gives CDR1 SGHTA, CDR2 FQGNSA. The CDR3 bases are TGTGCCAGCAGCTTAGAGAAGTTCGAGCAGTTCTTC. Translated: CASSLEKFEQFF.